These 18 T cell receptor beta chains share one sample of origin, sequenced in a study of T-cell memory formation after mild COVID-19. From the 5' RACE reads, TCRdb called clonotypes with MiXCR, one entry per CDR3 protein. This sample has 530,000 or so distinct CDR3 sequences, with 15% to 20% found just once. The sample consisted of PBMCs or a T cell subset sorted from them (not recorded which). The receptors here all came from an adult woman who had mild COVID-19 (a few samples of this study predate the infection). Cell type and time point are not known.

This sequence joins TRBV2 and TRBJ2-5, with 9 bases lining up with TRBD1. After removal of 6 bases from V and 3 bases from J, the junction contained 5 bases not matched to a gene. The CDR3 covers 14 residues. Germline-derived CDR1 and CDR2 are SNHLY and FYNNEI. In nucleotides, the CDR3 is TGTGCCAGCAGACGGGACAGGGTCGAAGAGACCCAGTACTTC. Translating gives CASRRDRVEETQYF.

The table lists this clonotype with a few counts. This chain links TRBV9 with TRBJ2-3; TRBD1 agrees at 9 bases. Germline lookup yields CDR1 SGDLS and CDR2 YYNGEE. V dropped 3 bases and J dropped 1; count of bases not matched to a gene: 3. The CDR3 is 15 residues long. The CDR3, as DNA: TGTGCCAGCAGCGACAGGGGGCTTGGCACAGATACGCAGTATTTT. Protein sequence: CASSDRGLGTDTQYF.

This clonotype was counted at least ten times. The chain employs TRBV4-3 and TRBJ2-1; D is uncertain. The V end lost 0 bases, the J end lost 14 bases, and 11 bases lay between the germline ends. Germline V gene data show CDR1 as LGHNA and CDR2 as YSLEER. This CDR3 contains 12 residues. The CDR3 protein is CASSQDRGVEFF. The CDR3 DNA is TGCGCCAGCAGCCAAGATAGAGGAGTGGAGTTCTTC.

V is TRBV20-1 and J is TRBJ2-5; the match to TRBD2 covers 8 bases. V gave up 1 base and J gave up 2 bases; unmatched junction bases: 6. The CDR3 loop spans 15 amino acids. Per germline, CDR1 DFQATT and CDR2 SNEGSKA (reference sequence). This CDR3 reads CSARGGRGGQETQYF. DNA for the CDR3: TGCAGTGCTAGAGGAGGACGGGGGGGGCAAGAGACCCAGTACTTC.

This clonotype was seen only a few times. The chain carries TRBV10-3 and TRBJ1-5; 8 nucleotides line up with TRBD1. After removal of 3 bases from V and 3 bases from J, the junction contained 4 bases not matched to a gene. The germline CDR1 and CDR2 sequences are ENHRY and SYGVKD. The CDR3 contains 15 residues. The CDR3 is CAISEGTGLNQPQHF. The DNA for the CDR3 is TGTGCCATCAGTGAAGGGACAGGCCTCAATCAGCCCCAGCATTTT.

The rearrangement links TRBV6-5 to TRBJ1-2; D might be TRBD1 (5 bases). The V and J ends lost 5 bases and 2 bases respectively, with 15 bases between them. Germline lookup yields CDR1 MNHEY and CDR2 SVGAGI. The CDR3 runs to 15 residues. The CDR3 is CASSRGYGGNYGYTF. CDR3 nucleotide sequence: TGTGCCAGCAGTAGGGGCTACGGGGGGAACTATGGCTACACCTTC.

This clonotype has at least ten counts. An end of the junction differs from the germline gene, which may be a read error. This chain joins TRBV5-1 and TRBJ2-7; D unclear. Per the germline V gene, CDR1 is SGHRS and CDR2 is YFSETQ. This CDR3 comprises 12 residues. The CDR3: CASSLDLQASSF. In nucleotides, the CDR3 is TGCGCCAGCAGCTTGGATCTTCAAGCAAGTTCCTTC.

The DNA of the CDR3 is TGTGCCAGCAGCGTAAGGGAATCACCCCTCCACTTT. Protein product: CASSVRESPLHF. The V and J genes are TRBV7-9 and TRBJ1-6; D ambiguous. The CDR3 sequence is 12 residues long. Germline loops: CDR1 SEHNR, CDR2 FQNEAQ (reference sequence). V lost 5 bases and J lost 10, with 9 bases in between.

The sample holds a few counts of this clonotype. This chain links TRBV7-9 with TRBJ2-1, with D possibly TRBD1 on 6 matching bases. Germline CDR1 and CDR2: SEHNR and FQNEAQ (reference sequence). The CDR3 extends over 12 amino acids. V was trimmed by 4 bases and J by 7 bases, leaving 8 bases between them. The CDR3 DNA sequence: TGTGCCAGCAGCTGGCAGGGGAATGAGCAGTTCTTC. Translated: CASSWQGNEQFF. The variable domain in full, with the rest retrieved from reference TRBV7-9 and TRBJ2-1, is DTGVSQNPRHKITKRGQNVTFRCDPISEHNRLYWYRQTLGQGPEFLTYFQNEAQLEKSRLLSDRFSAERPKGSFSTLEIQRTEQGDSAMYLCASSWQGNEQFFGPGTRLTVL.

The V call is TRBV5-6, the J call TRBJ1-4, with 8 bases that match TRBD1. Germline V gene lookup returns CDR1 SGHDT and CDR2 YYEEEE. The CDR3 extends over 13 amino acids. V was pared by 5 bases and J by 5 bases, with 2 bases of the junction left unmatched. CDR3 amino acids: CASRGQENEKLFF. DNA for the CDR3: TGTGCCAGCAGGGGACAGGAGAATGAAAAACTGTTTTTT.

The table lists this clonotype with many counts. The gene calls are TRBV11-2 and TRBJ2-1, with D tentatively TRBD2 (6 bases). The CDR3 covers 15 residues. With 5 bases removed from V and 8 bases from J, the gap between germline ends came to 19 bases. In germline, CDR1 is SGHAT, CDR2 FQNNGV. The chain's CDR3 is CASSQVGGFVDEQFF. The DNA for the CDR3 is TGTGCCAGCAGCCAAGTGGGGGGATTCGTCGATGAGCAGTTCTTC. Combining the CDR3 with reference TRBV11-2 and TRBJ2-1 gives the whole variable domain EAGVAQSPRYKIIEKRQSVAFWCNPISGHATLYWYQQILGQGPKLLIQFQNNGVVDDSQLPKDRFSAERLKGVDSTLKIQPAKLEDSAVYLCASSQVGGFVDEQFFGPGTRLTVL.

The sample holds a few counts of this clonotype. The chain uses TRBV6-5 and TRBJ2-6; tentative D call: TRBD2 (5 bases). Germline V gene data show CDR1 as MNHEY and CDR2 as SVGAGI. The CDR3 extends over 16 amino acids. V was cut by 6 bases and J by 2 bases, with 14 bases left in between. This CDR3 is CASSFGRGAGANVLTF. DNA of the CDR3: TGTGCCAGCAGCTTTGGCCGGGGTGCTGGGGCCAACGTCCTGACTTTC.

The table lists this clonotype with a few counts. The chain uses TRBV7-2 and TRBJ2-1; 11 bases match TRBD2. Per the germline V gene, CDR1 is SGHTA and CDR2 is FQGNSA. The CDR3 runs to 17 residues. Losses at the gene ends were 4 bases for V and 4 bases for J; bases not matched to a gene: 9. CDR3: CASSSGTSGGYYNEQFF. For the CDR3, the DNA is TGTGCCAGCAGCTCCGGAACTAGCGGGGGTTATTACAATGAGCAGTTCTTC. Together with reference TRBV7-2 and TRBJ2-1, the CDR3 gives the full variable domain: GAGVSQSPSNKVTEKGKDVELRCDPISGHTALYWYRQSLGQGLEFLIYFQGNSAPDKSGLPSDRFSAERTGGSVSTLTIQRTQQEDSAVYLCASSSGTSGGYYNEQFFGPGTRLTVL.

This clonotype was found a few times. The V and J genes are TRBV29-1 and TRBJ1-5; D is undetermined. Germline CDR1 is SQVTM and CDR2 is ANQGSEA. This CDR3 region has 13 residues. The V gene lost 1 base and the J gene lost 1 base, with 5 bases spanning the gap. The CDR3 coding sequence is TGCAGCGTTGAAGTCAGCAGCAATCAGCCCCAGCATTTT. This gives the protein CSVEVSSNQPQHF.

The chain links TRBV6-1 to TRBJ1-2, with 7 positions matching TRBD1. The ends lost 5 bases at V and 13 bases at J; junction bases unmatched: 19. The CDR3 has 15 amino acids. CDR1 is MNHNS and CDR2 is SASEGT in the germline V gene. Here the CDR3 reads CASSLPRAGTASGTF. CDR3 in DNA: TGTGCCAGCAGTCTCCCACGAGCCGGGACAGCGAGCGGCACCTTC.

This clonotype turned up a few times. The chain employs TRBV15 and TRBJ2-7; 7 bases are a match to TRBD1. V gave up 5 bases and J gave up 2 bases; unmatched junction bases: 9. CDR1 and CDR2 from the germline V gene are LNHNV and YYDKDF (reference sequence). The CDR3 consists of 15 residues. As DNA, the CDR3 is TGTGCCACCAGCGGACCAACAGGGGTTGCCTACGAGCAGTACTTC. Translating gives CATSGPTGVAYEQYF.

The chain uses TRBV10-3 and TRBJ1-1, with a tentative D call TRBD1 (5 bases). V shed 2 bases and J shed 1 base, with 8 bases lying between them. The CDR3 spans 14 residues. Germline-derived CDR1 and CDR2 are ENHRY and SYGVKD. The CDR3 protein is CAISEPGQNTEAFF. DNA for the CDR3: TGTGCCATCAGTGAGCCAGGACAGAACACTGAAGCTTTCTTT.

The J gene is TRBJ1-2, the V gene TRBV14; no definite D call. The CDR3 has 13 residues. Germline loops: CDR1 SGHDN, CDR2 FVKESK. Trimming stripped 1 base from V and 10 bases from J, with 13 bases between. CDR3 bases: TGTGCCAGCAGCCAAGTCCCCTCGTCTACCTACACCTTC. Its protein is CASSQVPSSTYTF.